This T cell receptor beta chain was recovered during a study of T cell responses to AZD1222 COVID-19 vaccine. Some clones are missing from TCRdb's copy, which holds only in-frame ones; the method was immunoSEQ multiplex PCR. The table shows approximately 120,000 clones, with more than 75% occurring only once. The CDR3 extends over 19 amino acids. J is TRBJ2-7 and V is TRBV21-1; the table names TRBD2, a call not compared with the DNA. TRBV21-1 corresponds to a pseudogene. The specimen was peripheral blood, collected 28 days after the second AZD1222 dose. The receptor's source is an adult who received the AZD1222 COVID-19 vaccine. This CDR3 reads CASSKGRASGSGRIYEQYF. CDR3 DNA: TGTGCCAGCAGCAAAGGACGGGCTAGTGGGAGCGGGAGGATCTACGAGCAGTACTTC.